This T cell receptor beta chain was sequenced in a study of blood T cell repertoires in COVID-19. Turning to the study itself: Spain, Italy and the United States supplied samples that represented acute and convalescent COVID-19.

Cohorts were based on clinical histories the participants reported. Method: immunoSEQ multiplex PCR; TCRdb's copy keeps in-frame clones and lacks some. Here the sample spans roughly 170,000 clones, about four fifths being singletons. Trimming removed 4 bases from V and 1 base from J; junction bases left unmatched: 11. The V gene's germline CDR1 is SGHDT and CDR2 YYEEEE. This CDR3 region has 17 residues. The TCR originated in a woman aged 45-59 years in a cohort exposed to, infected with or recovered from COVID-19 (not recorded which). The chain links TRBV5-6 to TRBJ2-7, with TRBD1 identical over 10 bases. Input material: PBMCs or T cells enriched from blood (not recorded which). The CDR3 DNA sequence: TGTGCCAGCAGCGTAACAGTCGGGACAGGGGCATCCTACGAGCAGTACTTC. It yields the protein CASSVTVGTGASYEQYF.